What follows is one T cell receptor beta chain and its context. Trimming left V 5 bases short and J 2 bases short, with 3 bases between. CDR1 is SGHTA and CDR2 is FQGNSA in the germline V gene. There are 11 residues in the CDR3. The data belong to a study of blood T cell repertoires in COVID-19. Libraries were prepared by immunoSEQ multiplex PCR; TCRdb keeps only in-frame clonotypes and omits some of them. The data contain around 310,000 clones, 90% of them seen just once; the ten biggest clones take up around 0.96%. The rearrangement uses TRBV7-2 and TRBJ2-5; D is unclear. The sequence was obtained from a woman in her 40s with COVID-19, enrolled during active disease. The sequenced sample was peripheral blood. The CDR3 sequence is CASSPQETQYF. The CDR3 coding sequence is TGTGCCAGCAGCCCACAAGAGACCCAGTACTTC.